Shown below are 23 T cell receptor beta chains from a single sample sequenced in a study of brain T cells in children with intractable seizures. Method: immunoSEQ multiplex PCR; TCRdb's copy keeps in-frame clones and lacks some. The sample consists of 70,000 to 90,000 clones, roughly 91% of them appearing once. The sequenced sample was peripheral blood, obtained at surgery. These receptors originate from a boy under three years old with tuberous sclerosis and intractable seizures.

DNA for the CDR3: TGTGCCAGCAGCTTAGCTCTCTCTGGGGCCAACGTCCTGACTTTC. The encoded protein is CASSLALSGANVLTF. The chain uses TRBV7-2 and TRBJ2-6; D not resolved. V lost 0 bases and J 0 bases, leaving 3 bases between the germline ends. The CDR3 has 15 residues. The V gene's germline CDR1 is SGHTA and CDR2 FQGNSA.

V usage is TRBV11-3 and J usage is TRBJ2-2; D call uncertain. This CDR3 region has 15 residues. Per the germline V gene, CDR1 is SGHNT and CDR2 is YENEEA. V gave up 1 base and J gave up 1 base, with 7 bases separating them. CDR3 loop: CASSLGYQNTGELFF. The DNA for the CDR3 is TGTGCCAGCAGCTTAGGTTACCAGAACACCGGGGAGCTGTTTTTT. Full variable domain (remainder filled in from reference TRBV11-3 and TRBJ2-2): EAGVVQSPRYKIIEKKQPVAFWCNPISGHNTLYWYLQNLGQGPELLIRYENEEAVDDSQLPKDRFSAERLKGVDSTLKIQPAELGDSAVYLCASSLGYQNTGELFFGEGSRLTVL.

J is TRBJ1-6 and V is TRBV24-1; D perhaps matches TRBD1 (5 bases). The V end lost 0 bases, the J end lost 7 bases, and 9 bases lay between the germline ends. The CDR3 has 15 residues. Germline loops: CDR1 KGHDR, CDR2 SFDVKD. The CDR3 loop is CATSDLPGRNSPLHF. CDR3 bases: TGTGCCACCAGTGATTTGCCAGGGAGGAATTCACCCCTCCACTTT.

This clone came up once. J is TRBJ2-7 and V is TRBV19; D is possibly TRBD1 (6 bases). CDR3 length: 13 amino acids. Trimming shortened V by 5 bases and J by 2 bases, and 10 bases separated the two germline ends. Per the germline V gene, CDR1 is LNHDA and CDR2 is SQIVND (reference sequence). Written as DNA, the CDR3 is TGTGCCAGTAGTTTGGCAGGGGCCTACGAGCAGTACTTC. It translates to CASSLAGAYEQYF.

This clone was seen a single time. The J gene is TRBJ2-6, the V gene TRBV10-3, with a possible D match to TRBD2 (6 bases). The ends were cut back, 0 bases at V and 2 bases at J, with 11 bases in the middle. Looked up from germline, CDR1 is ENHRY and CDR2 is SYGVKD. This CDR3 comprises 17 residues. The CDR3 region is CAISESEGSPGANVLTF. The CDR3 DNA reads TGTGCCATCAGTGAGTCGGAGGGTTCCCCTGGGGCCAACGTCCTGACTTTC.

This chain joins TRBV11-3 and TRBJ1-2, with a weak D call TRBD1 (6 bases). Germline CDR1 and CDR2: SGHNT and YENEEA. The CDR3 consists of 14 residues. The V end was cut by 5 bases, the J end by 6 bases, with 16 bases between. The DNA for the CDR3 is TGTGCCAGCAGCATATATAGGGGGATGGATGGCTACACCTTC. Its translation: CASSIYRGMDGYTF.

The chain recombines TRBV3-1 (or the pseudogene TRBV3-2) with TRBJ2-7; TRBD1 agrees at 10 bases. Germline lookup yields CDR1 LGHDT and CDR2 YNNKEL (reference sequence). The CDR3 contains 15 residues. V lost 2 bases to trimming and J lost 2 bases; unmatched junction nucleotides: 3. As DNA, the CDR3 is TGTGCCAGCAGCCAACCCGGACAGGGGGCCTACGAGCAGTACTTC. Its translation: CASSQPGQGAYEQYF.

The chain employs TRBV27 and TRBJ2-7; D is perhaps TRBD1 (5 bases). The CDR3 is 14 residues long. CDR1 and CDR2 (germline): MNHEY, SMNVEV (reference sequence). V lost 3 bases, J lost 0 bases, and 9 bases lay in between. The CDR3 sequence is CASSFRQTSYEQYF. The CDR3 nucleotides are TGTGCCAGCAGTTTCCGACAGACCTCCTACGAGCAGTACTTC.

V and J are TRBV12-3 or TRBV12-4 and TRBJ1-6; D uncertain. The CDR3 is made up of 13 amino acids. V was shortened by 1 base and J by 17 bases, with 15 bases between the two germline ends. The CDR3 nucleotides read TGTGCCAGCAGTTTAGTAATGCGTGGGGTCATCCACTTT. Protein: CASSLVMRGVIHF.

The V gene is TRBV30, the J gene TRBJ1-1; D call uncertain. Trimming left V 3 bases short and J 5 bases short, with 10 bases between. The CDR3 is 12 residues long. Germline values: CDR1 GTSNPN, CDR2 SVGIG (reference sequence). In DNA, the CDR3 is TGTGCCTGGAGCTCATGGAGGACTGAAGCTTTCTTT. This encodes CAWSSWRTEAFF.

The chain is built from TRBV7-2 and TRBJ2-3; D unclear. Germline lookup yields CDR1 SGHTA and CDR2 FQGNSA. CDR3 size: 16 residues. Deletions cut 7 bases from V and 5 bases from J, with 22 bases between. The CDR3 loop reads CASTGGFQTSKDTQYF. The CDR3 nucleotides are TGTGCCAGCACTGGCGGTTTTCAAACTTCCAAAGATACGCAGTATTTT.

CDR3 DNA sequence: TGTGCCAGCAGTGAAGTTGCGCGGGGCCAAGAGACCCAGTACTTC. Protein product: CASSEVARGQETQYF. The chain links TRBV2 to TRBJ2-5; maybe TRBD2 (6 bases). From germline, CDR1 is SNHLY and CDR2 FYNNEI. The CDR3 runs 15 residues. Trimming took off 1 base at V and 1 base at J, with 10 bases between the two ends.

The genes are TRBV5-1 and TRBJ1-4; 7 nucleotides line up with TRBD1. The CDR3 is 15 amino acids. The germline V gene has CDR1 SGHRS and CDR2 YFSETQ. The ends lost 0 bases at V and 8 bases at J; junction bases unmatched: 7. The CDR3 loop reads CASSLVGTGEEKLFF. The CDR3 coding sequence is TGCGCCAGCAGCTTGGTGGGTACAGGGGAAGAAAAACTGTTTTTT. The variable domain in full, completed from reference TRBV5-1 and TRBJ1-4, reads KAGVTQTPRYLIKTRGQQVTLSCSPISGHRSVSWYQQTPGQGLQFLFEYFSETQRNKGNFPGRFSGRQFSNSRSEMNVSTLELGDSALYLCASSLVGTGEEKLFFGSGTQLSVL.

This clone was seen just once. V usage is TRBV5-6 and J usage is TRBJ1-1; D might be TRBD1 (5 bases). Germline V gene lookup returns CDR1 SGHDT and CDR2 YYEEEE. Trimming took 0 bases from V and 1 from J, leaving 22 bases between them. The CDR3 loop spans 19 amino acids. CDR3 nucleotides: TGTGCCAGCAGCTTGGATATGGGGCTTTTCGCTCGTGAGAACACTGAAGCTTTCTTT. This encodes CASSLDMGLFARENTEAFF.

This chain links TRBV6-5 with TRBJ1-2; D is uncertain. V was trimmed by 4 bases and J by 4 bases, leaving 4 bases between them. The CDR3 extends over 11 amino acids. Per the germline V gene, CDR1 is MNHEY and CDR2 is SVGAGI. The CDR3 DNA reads TGTGCCAGCAGTTCCTTCTATGGCTACACCTTC. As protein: CASSSFYGYTF.

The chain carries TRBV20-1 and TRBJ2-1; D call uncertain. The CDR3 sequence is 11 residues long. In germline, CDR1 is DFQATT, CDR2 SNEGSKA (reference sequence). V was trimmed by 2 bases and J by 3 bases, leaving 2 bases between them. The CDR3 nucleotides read TGCAGTGCTAGACACTACAATGAGCAGTTCTTC. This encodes CSARHYNEQFF.

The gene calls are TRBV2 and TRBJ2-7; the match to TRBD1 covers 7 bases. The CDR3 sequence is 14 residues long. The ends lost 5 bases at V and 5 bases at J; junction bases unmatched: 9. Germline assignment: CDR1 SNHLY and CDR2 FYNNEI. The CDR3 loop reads CASSWTGPQDEQYF. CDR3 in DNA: TGTGCCAGCAGTTGGACAGGCCCTCAGGACGAGCAGTACTTC.

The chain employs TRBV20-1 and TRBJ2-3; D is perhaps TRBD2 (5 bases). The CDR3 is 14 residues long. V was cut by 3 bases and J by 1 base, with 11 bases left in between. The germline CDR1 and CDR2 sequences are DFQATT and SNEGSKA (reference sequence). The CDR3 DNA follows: TGCAGTGCTAGTAAAGCGGTGGGCACAGATACGCAGTATTTT. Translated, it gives CSASKAVGTDTQYF.

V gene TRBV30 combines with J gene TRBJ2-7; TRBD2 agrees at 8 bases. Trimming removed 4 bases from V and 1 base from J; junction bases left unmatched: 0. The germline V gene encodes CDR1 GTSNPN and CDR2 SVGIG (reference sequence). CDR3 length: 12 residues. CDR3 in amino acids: CAWTSGSYEQYF. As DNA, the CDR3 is TGTGCCTGGACTAGCGGGTCCTACGAGCAGTACTTC.

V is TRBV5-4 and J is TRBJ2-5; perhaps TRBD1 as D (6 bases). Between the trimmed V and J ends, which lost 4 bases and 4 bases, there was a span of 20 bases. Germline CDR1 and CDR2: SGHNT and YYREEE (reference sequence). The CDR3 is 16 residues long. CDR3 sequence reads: CASSPPQGSIGETQYF. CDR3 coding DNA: TGTGCCAGCAGCCCCCCACAGGGTTCAATTGGAGAGACCCAGTACTTC.

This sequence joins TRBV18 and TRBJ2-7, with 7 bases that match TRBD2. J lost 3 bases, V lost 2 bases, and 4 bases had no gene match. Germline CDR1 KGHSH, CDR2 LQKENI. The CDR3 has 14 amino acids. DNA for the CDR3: TGTGCCAGCTCACCAGGGGAGGGCGTCTACGAGCAGTACTTC. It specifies CASSPGEGVYEQYF.

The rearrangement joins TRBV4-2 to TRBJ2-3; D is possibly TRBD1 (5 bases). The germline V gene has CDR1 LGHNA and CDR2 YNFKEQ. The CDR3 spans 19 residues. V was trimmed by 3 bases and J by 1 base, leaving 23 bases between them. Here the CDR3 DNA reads TGTGCCAGCAGCCAGGAAGGGATGGTAGGGGTCTGGGGCACAGATACGCAGTATTTT. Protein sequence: CASSQEGMVGVWGTDTQYF.

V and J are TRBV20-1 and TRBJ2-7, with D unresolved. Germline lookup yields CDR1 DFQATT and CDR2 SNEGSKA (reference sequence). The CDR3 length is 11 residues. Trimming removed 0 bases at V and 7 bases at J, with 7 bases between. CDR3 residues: CSARDQLEQYF. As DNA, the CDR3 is TGCAGTGCTAGAGATCAGCTTGAGCAGTACTTC.